This note documents a single TCR beta chain sequence. The antigen is undetermined. The data were obtained in a study of siplizumab effects on memory and regulatory T cells. The repertoire was sequenced with immunoSEQ multiplex PCR; TCRdb's copy has only in-frame clones and lacks some. The sample has around 100,000 clones, about 94% seen once; the top ten hold over 1%. This CDR3 is 13 amino acids long. The ends lost 6 bases at V and 7 bases at J; junction bases unmatched: 8. Germline CDR1 is SNHLY and CDR2 is FYNNEI. Whole-study findings and limits: Mappable CD4+ clones that were alloreactive averaged approximately 64% Treg-derived with siplizumab versus approximately 27% in controls. The authors could not assign a naive or memory phenotype to roughly 75-97% of proliferating CD4+ or CD8+ clones. Sequences that were alloreactive and traceable to unstimulated CD4+ memory cells were significantly reduced by siplizumab. The study did not confirm that proliferating Tregs from siplizumab cultures were suppressive.

The chain links TRBV2 to TRBJ1-1, with TRBD1 matching 7 bases. The sample consisted of non-Treg CD4+ T cells sorted from blood. The sequence was collected from a human donor in good health. CDR3 residues: CASRATGASEAFF. CDR3 in DNA: TGTGCCAGCAGAGCTACAGGGGCGAGTGAAGCTTTCTTT.